This T cell receptor (beta chain) was recovered during a study of cytomegalovirus exposure and HLA in healthy donors (dated by TCRdb to 2016 to 2017). Background for the entire study: An earlier analysis of 587 of the donors reported approximately 260 Gb of sequence data and about 120 million unique TCR beta sequences obtained from about 200 million T cells. To decide whether each TCR beta V gene segment behaved as functional or pseudogenic, an earlier analysis of some 570 of the donors relied on high-throughput TCR beta sequencing. Typing coverage differed by locus: A, B, C, DRB1 and DQB1 were typed in roughly 629-640 donors, DQA1 in about 550, DPA1 in 600 to 610, and DPB1 in 400 to 490. Because of strong linkage in the cohort, roughly five DR-DQ haplotypes were treated as single units for association and clustering. To predict cytomegalovirus infection status, the study brought together high-throughput TCR immunosequencing, statistical association of individual TCRs with disease status, and machine learning. A later analysis re-analyzed previously published TCR beta repertoires from 660 or so donors and added high-resolution HLA genotyping to study TCR occurrence patterns. All discovery cohort repertoires had been generated using a single sequencing platform. Of the 398 genotyped donors, over 65% fell in the genetic ancestry cluster associated with self-reported Caucasian donors. HLA typing included class I and class II loci at four-digit resolution. Among 300 to 450 genotyped donors of the cohort, an average of roughly 240,000 unique TCR beta nucleotide sequences were sequenced per donor, roughly a sixth of them non-productive. The later analysis used no new phenotypic data to find candidate immune exposures, relying instead on TCR beta sequences and their occurrence across donors. Using immunosequencing, the study profiled T cell repertoires from about 610 subjects and related those repertoires to cytomegalovirus serostatus. Around 330 gigabases of sequencing data and around 80 million unique TCR sequences made up an early release that covered 500 to 700 HLA-typed donors. In addition to the first cohort of approximately 670 subjects, a separate validation cohort of 120 different subjects was used. The study aimed to test whether signatures of past pathogen exposure could be identified by cataloging public T cell receptors. Genome-wide SNP genotypes for about three fifths of the roughly 670 donors were used in a later genetic analysis, which treated that subset as a discovery cohort. Donor age, sex, ethnicity and CMV serostatus were collected together with the repertoire data.

The cohort consisted of 600 to 750 healthy bone marrow donors. At the time of sampling, all cohort members were nominally healthy, though unrecorded immune exposures were likely present. The donor was CMV seronegative and was included in the group of a few hundred seronegative cohort members. A peripheral blood sample was collected from each donor, and TCR beta sequencing was performed on peripheral blood mononuclear cells. The Qiagen DNeasy Blood Extraction Kit was used to extract genomic DNA from the blood cell samples. This clone was counted between two and nine times. Its antigen is not yet known. Base qualities are not at hand, and no much larger clone is one base apart. What the study reported, not specific to this receptor: According to a later analysis, TCR association rates differed among HLA loci, with DRB1 alleles showing the most associated TCRs and HLA-C alleles showing the fewest. Some IMGT-functional V segments, including TRBV6-2 and TRBV6-3, could not be distinguished by the 87-base-pair reads and were therefore excluded. A cluster of highly shared sequence variants was judged likely to be a technical artifact of the sequencing pipeline. Broadly in line with IMGT annotations, most TCR beta V segments showed up in productive rearrangements about 87% or about 30% of the time in an earlier analysis of under 700 of the donors. A later analysis associated about 18,000 TCR beta sequences with specific HLA alleles at a false discovery rate of 0.05. Because counts were too low, roughly 18 rarely observed V segments, including chromosome 9 orphons, were left out of the earlier analysis of 500 to 650 of the donors. According to a later genetic analysis, donors in an Asian-associated ancestry cluster had fewer N-insertions in productive TCRs than the approximately 670-donor mean. Most TCR sequences were seen in very few donors, while some public TCRs were found in many individuals. Strong co-occurrence of HLA alleles, especially DR and DQ, made assigning TCR associations to individual alleles difficult. The authors suggested that the approach could potentially be generalized to other disease states and immunological phenotypes. Correlated functional status among segregating V segments might reflect linkage disequilibrium, but an unknown experimental factor could not be ruled out. In a later analysis, HLA-associated TCR beta chains showed more clonal expansion and lower generation probabilities than non-associated chains that were equally common. In this cohort, only TCR beta chains were sequenced, and detectable features were limited by the absence of alpha or paired-chain data. In the study, some 160 TCR beta chains were listed as associated with cytomegalovirus. A few of the identified cytomegalovirus-associated TCR beta chains were confirmed in vitro to be specific for cytomegalovirus antigens. In a later analysis, several top co-occurrence clusters were reported to appear linked to parvovirus B19, influenza, CMV and Epstein-Barr virus. The classifier was reported to diagnose cytomegalovirus status with high specificity and sensitivity in both the original and validation cohorts. Immune exposure information for the cohort was limited to CMV serostatus. Because HLA typing was missing for some donors at each locus, association tests included only the typed subset. V-gene and J-gene trimming of TCR beta chains was associated with a missense DCLRE1C variant in a later genetic analysis, and the association was replicated in an independent cohort. The presence/absence analyses assumed that sequencing depth was roughly uniform across donors, and that assumption may not be true. A further reported finding was that TCR beta sequences accurately predicted the HLA-A and HLA-B alleles for most subjects in the first cohort. A later analysis found that most CMV-associated TCR beta chains appeared HLA-restricted, with HLA associations seemingly driven largely by CMV exposure.

Germline trimming amounts to 3 bases on V and 6 bases on J, with 10 as the count of junction bases outside the gene matches. The CDR3 holds 16 amino acids from the cysteine to the phenylalanine. Only the CDR3 DNA is retained, 48 bases long and in frame from the first base. CDR1 and CDR2 (SGHDN, FVKESK) derive from the germline V gene. Library construction relied on the immunoSEQ multiplex PCR assay. The multiplex PCR relied on a mix of 60 forward primers for TCR Vbeta segments and 13 reverse primers for TCR Jbeta segments. The CDR3 region of rearranged TCR beta genes was amplified from genomic DNA with a multiplex PCR assay. The amplified TCR beta libraries were sequenced on the Illumina HiSeq System as 87-base-pair reads. Per the source publication's procedure: Across the 600 to 700 repertoires, a later analysis counted 80 million or so unique TCR beta chains, 9.5 million to 12 million of which were shared by at least two donors. To remove PCR and sequencing errors, raw reads were error-corrected and collapsed into unique sequences using a nearest-neighbor algorithm that merged closely related sequences. V, D and J gene segments were assigned by aligning CDR3 sequences to IMGT reference sequences. Each retained sequence needed at least a six-nucleotide match to both a V gene segment and a J gene segment. Rearrangements were classified as productive when the CDR3 lacked stop codons and remained in frame with V and J, and all other rearrangements were classified as non-productive. Following IMGT convention, CDR3 was defined as the stretch from the second conserved V-encoded cysteine to the conserved J-encoded phenylalanine. The earlier analysis of 587 of the donors excluded sequences that lacked an unambiguous match to a single V gene segment. In an earlier analysis of roughly 500 of the donors, V segments were called functional above 56.7% productive rearrangements and were called segregating when the between-donor standard deviation exceeded 5%. A statistical classification framework was developed to diagnose cytomegalovirus status using the catalog of TCR beta chain sequences. In a later analysis, TCR nucleotide sequences were compared against IMGT/GENE-DB human TR gene sequences so that V and J genes could be assigned. In a later analysis, CDR3 sequences and most-parsimonious VDJ recombination scenarios were assigned using the TCRdist pipeline. A later analysis defined each TCR beta chain by its CDR3 amino acid sequence plus V-gene family, and excluded reads lacking a unique V-gene family. A later analysis removed nearly 600 highly shared, low-generation-probability nucleotide sequences to deal with suspected cross-contamination and a sequencing artifact. For each public chain, a later analysis derived a clonal expansion index from normalized ranks of inferred template counts within each repertoire. Generation probabilities in a later analysis came from a VDJ recombination model fitted to out-of-frame rearrangements, and those results were checked against IGoR. Hypergeometric tests were used in a later analysis to score TCR-TCR, TCR-HLA and TCR-CMV co-occurrence, with a repertoire-size bias correction applied to the TCR pairs. A later analysis estimated false discovery rates by permuting HLA or CMV assignments 20 times. In a later analysis, co-occurring TCRs were grouped using DBSCAN, and TCRdist sequence similarity was added for clustering within HLA-allele-positive subsets. Repertoires with fewer than 30,000 or more than 120,000 public chains, plus five repertoires with anomalous nucleotide sharing, were excluded from co-occurrence clustering. TCRdb took over this immuneACCESS table, retaining in-frame rearrangements with V and J assigned. Such tables are incomplete; in checked studies, under half of the missing clones stem from an unresolved V gene, and the remainder is unexplained. From that table come the V and J calls and clone size; the DNA was used to work out D and trimming. Recorded for this sample are approximately 150,000 clones; 70% to 85% of them occurred a single time. The ten largest clones add up to 1.5% to 2% of the sample.

The sequencing input was PBMCs. Recombination connected TRBV14 to TRBJ2-7; TRBD2 fits 11 bases in the junction. The TCR sequence derives from a woman in her 30s in good health and CMV-seronegative. The encoded CDR3 is CASSHSGALAGAEQYF. DNA sequence: TGTGCCAGCAGCCACTCAGGGGCACTAGCGGGAGCCGAGCAGTACTTC. The variable domain in full, with residues beyond the CDR3 obtained from the reference TRBV14 and TRBJ2-7 genes, is EAGVTQFPSHSVIEKGQTVTLRCDPISGHDNLYWYRRVMGKEIKFLLHFVKESKQDESGMPNNRFLAERTGGTYSTLKVQPAELEDSGVYFCASSHSGALAGAEQYFGPGTRLTVT.